One sample yielded the 27 T cell receptor beta chains listed below, sequenced in a study of T cells in Graves' hyperthyroidism and ophthalmopathy. Authors of the study amplified TCR beta CDR3 regions from RNA transcripts. The HTBI set primed first-round TCR CDR3 RT-PCR. TCRdb re-called the multiplex PCR reads through MiXCR, storing one row per CDR3 protein. The sample gives roughly 400,000 distinct CDR3 sequences, more than 15% of which show up once; approximately 30% is in the top ten. Material: blood. The receptors stem from a woman aged 18-29 years with Graves' hyperthyroidism that later progressed to Graves' ophthalmopathy.

A remark on this clonotype: Since a much larger clone is just one base distant, this may be a read error. The chain carries TRBV20-1 and TRBJ2-5; perhaps TRBD2 as D (5 bases). The CDR3 totals 14 residues. Germline CDR1 reads DFQATT; CDR2 reads SNEGSKA (reference sequence). The CDR3 is CSGVFVLTKETRYF. In nucleotides, the CDR3 is TGCAGTGGCGTTTTCGTTTTGACTAAAGAGACCCGGTACTTC.

The chain has TRBV19 and TRBJ2-1; D may correspond to TRBD1 or TRBD2 (5 bases each). The CDR3 totals 14 residues. Trimming cost V 1 base and J 9 bases, with 13 bases left between them. CDR1 and CDR2 from the germline V gene are LNHDA and SQIVND (reference sequence). The CDR3 coding sequence is TGTGCCAGTAGTATAGGGGGACCGGCGAGTGAGCAGTTCTTC. This sequence encodes CASSIGGPASEQFF.

This clonotype showed up many times. The V and J genes are TRBV15 and TRBJ2-7; TRBD1 matches 7 bases. Germline V gives CDR1 LNHNV, CDR2 YYDKDF (reference sequence). Germline trimming cut 5 bases from V and 1 base from J; bases unmatched to any gene: 5. This CDR3 contains 14 residues. DNA for the CDR3: TGTGCCACCAGCGCCGGGACAGCATCCTACGAGCAGTACTTC. It specifies CATSAGTASYEQYF.

This clonotype has a single count. The J gene is TRBJ2-5, the V gene TRBV27, with TRBD2 identical over 12 bases. After removal of 5 bases from V and 12 bases from J, the junction contained 13 bases not matched to a gene. The CDR3 length is 15 residues. Per germline, CDR1 MNHEY and CDR2 SMNVEV (reference sequence). The CDR3 DNA sequence: TGTGCCAGCAGTGAGGGACTAGCGGGCACCCTTGGAAAGTACTTC. Translation: CASSEGLAGTLGKYF.

In this sample, this clonotype turned up many times. The DNA for the CDR3 is TGTGCCAGCAGCTCCAGACAGGGGACGGGAGCGATAAGGACCCAGTACTTC. This sequence encodes CASSSRQGTGAIRTQYF. The chain combines TRBV11-2 with TRBJ2-5; 8 nucleotides line up with TRBD1. The CDR3 is 17 amino acids. The V gene's germline CDR1 is SGHAT and CDR2 FQNNGV. With 4 bases clipped from V and 7 bases from J, the junction kept 17 bases outside the gene matches. Looking up the rest from reference TRBV11-2 and TRBJ2-5 gives the full variable domain: EAGVAQSPRYKIIEKRQSVAFWCNPISGHATLYWYQQILGQGPKLLIQFQNNGVVDDSQLPKDRFSAERLKGVDSTLKIQPAKLEDSAVYLCASSSRQGTGAIRTQYFGPGTRLLVL.

This clonotype was counted many times. The J gene is TRBJ2-2, the V gene TRBV10-2, with 10 bases matching TRBD2. This CDR3 is built from 17 residues. The V segment lost 1 base and the J segment 5 bases; nucleotides outside the gene matches: 7. Germline V gene lookup returns CDR1 WSHSY and CDR2 SAAADI. The CDR3 DNA sequence: TGCGCCAGCAGTGAGTTGAGACTAGCGGGTGAGACCGGGGAGCTGTTTTTT. Protein: CASSELRLAGETGELFF.

There are many counts of this clonotype. The J gene is TRBJ2-7, the V gene TRBV28, with D possibly matching TRBD1 (7 bases). In germline, CDR1 is MDHEN, CDR2 SYDVKM. The CDR3 contains 17 residues. Deletions cut 4 bases from V and 0 bases from J, with 19 bases between. The CDR3 region has the DNA TGTGCCAGCAGTTCCGCGGGGACAGACCTGAGCTCCTACGAGCAGTACTTC. This sequence encodes CASSSAGTDLSSYEQYF.

In its sample, this clonotype was seen many times. The rearrangement links TRBV7-6 to TRBJ2-6; D call uncertain. The CDR3 spans 15 residues. Trimming cost V 4 bases and J 0 bases, with 7 bases left between them. Germline CDR1 reads SGHVS; CDR2 reads FNYEAQ. The CDR3 nucleotides are TGTGCCAGCAGCTCAGGCATCTCTGGGGCCAACGTCCTGACTTTC. Amino acid sequence: CASSSGISGANVLTF.

In its sample, this clonotype was seen many times. The chain is built from TRBV20-1 and TRBJ2-1; 9 bases are shared with TRBD2. J was trimmed by 7 bases and V by 6 bases; bases with no gene match: 10. The CDR3 length is 14 residues. The germline CDR1 and CDR2 sequences are DFQATT and SNEGSKA (reference sequence). The CDR3 coding sequence is TGCAGTGCAGAGCGGGAGGAGCTGTGGAATGAGCAGTTCTTC. Amino acid sequence: CSAEREELWNEQFF.

The chain couples TRBV4-1 to TRBJ2-2, with TRBD2 identical over 8 bases. Germline V gene lookup returns CDR1 MGHRA and CDR2 YSYEKL. Trimming removed 4 bases from V and 5 bases from J; junction bases left unmatched: 9. There are 16 residues in the CDR3. CDR3 loop: CASSRPGLVDTGELFF. Here the CDR3 DNA reads TGCGCCAGCAGCCGCCCGGGACTAGTCGATACCGGGGAGCTGTTTTTT.

This clonotype was detected ten times or more. This chain connects TRBV12-3 or TRBV12-4 to TRBJ1-1; D perhaps matches TRBD1 (5 bases). This CDR3 contains 13 residues. Between the trimmed V and J ends, which lost 3 bases and 3 bases, there was a span of 8 bases. CDR3 amino acids: CASSFAGDTEAFF. The CDR3 nucleotides read TGTGCCAGCAGTTTCGCGGGGGACACTGAAGCTTTCTTT.

This clonotype was counted a few times. The chain is built from TRBV4-3 and TRBJ2-7; 7 bases agree with TRBD1. Germline loops: CDR1 LGHNA, CDR2 YSLEER. The J segment lost 6 bases and the V segment lost 0 bases, leaving 5 bases of the junction unmatched. The CDR3 totals 14 residues. CDR3 DNA sequence: TGCGCCAGCAGCCAAGATCTGGCAGGGGGCGAGCAGTACTTC. This codes for CASSQDLAGGEQYF.

This clonotype was counted between two and nine times. V and J are TRBV28 and TRBJ1-6; no firm D call. V shed 2 bases and J shed 5 bases, with 10 bases lying between them. Germline CDR1 MDHEN, CDR2 SYDVKM. This CDR3 is 15 amino acids long. CDR3 protein: CASSLGQAHNSPLHF. The DNA of the CDR3 is TGTGCCAGCAGTTTAGGCCAGGCCCATAATTCACCCCTCCACTTT.

This clonotype was detected many times. The chain links TRBV27 to TRBJ1-5; possible D gene TRBD1, 5 bases. In germline, CDR1 is MNHEY, CDR2 SMNVEV (reference sequence). This CDR3 contains 15 residues. Deletions cut 4 bases from V and 0 bases from J, with 10 bases between. This CDR3 reads CASSSAGDSNQPQHF. CDR3 DNA sequence: TGTGCCAGCAGTTCCGCGGGGGATAGCAATCAGCCCCAGCATTTT.

This clonotype has a count of ten or more. An end of the junction differs from the germline gene, which may be a read error. J is TRBJ2-7 and V is TRBV7-7, with D possibly TRBD2 on 6 matching bases. The CDR3 runs to 14 residues. Per germline, CDR1 SSHAT and CDR2 FNYEAQ (reference sequence). The CDR3 region is CASSLGTHSYEQYF. CDR3 bases: TGTGCTAGCAGCTTAGGGACTCACTCCTACGAGCAGTACTTC.

This clonotype appeared many times. The CDR3 coding sequence is TGTGCCAGCAGCTTAGTCCTAGCGGGAGACTACAATGAGCAGTTCTTC. Protein sequence: CASSLVLAGDYNEQFF. The chain uses TRBV7-9 and TRBJ2-1; 10 bases are shared with TRBD2. The CDR3 consists of 16 residues. The germline V gene encodes CDR1 SEHNR and CDR2 FQNEAQ (reference sequence). The V segment lost 1 base and the J segment 3 bases; nucleotides outside the gene matches: 3.

This clonotype came up many times. The rearrangement joins TRBV11-2 to TRBJ1-5; 9 positions match TRBD1. The CDR3 spans 18 residues. From germline, CDR1 is SGHAT and CDR2 FQNNGV. The ends lost 0 bases at V and 3 bases at J; junction bases unmatched: 9. The CDR3 region is CASSLDARTGATNQPQHF. In nucleotides, the CDR3 is TGTGCCAGCAGCTTAGATGCCCGGACAGGGGCAACCAATCAGCCCCAGCATTTT.

The chain couples TRBV29-1 to TRBJ2-3; D tentatively reads TRBD1 or TRBD2 (6 bases each). The CDR3 loop spans 14 amino acids. Germline assignment: CDR1 SQVTM and CDR2 ANQGSEA. V lost 8 bases and J lost 0, with 15 bases in between. The CDR3 nucleotides read TGCAGCCTTCCCACAGGGACTAGCACAGATACGCAGTATTTT. Encoded protein: CSLPTGTSTDTQYF.

This clonotype has ten or more counts. This chain links TRBV5-1 with TRBJ2-7; TRBD1 might be the D (6 bases). The V gene lost 3 bases and the J gene lost 0 bases, with 13 bases spanning the gap. Germline V gene sequence: CDR1 SGHRS, CDR2 YFSETQ. The CDR3 spans 15 residues. The CDR3 coding sequence is TGCGCCAGCAGCTCTGCACAGGGCCGCTCCTACGAGCAGTACTTC. As protein: CASSSAQGRSYEQYF.

In its sample, this clonotype was seen many times. This rearrangement joins TRBV2 to TRBJ1-5; D remains unclear. Germline-derived CDR1 and CDR2 are SNHLY and FYNNEI. The germline V and J ends were trimmed by 4 bases and 7 bases, with 14 bases remaining between them. The CDR3 is made up of 14 amino acids. The CDR3 bases are TGTGCCAGCAGTGGAGGGTATTCGGAGCAGCCCCAGCATTTT. Translating gives CASSGGYSEQPQHF.

This clonotype was recorded at least ten times. V and J are TRBV5-1 and TRBJ2-3; tentatively, D is TRBD2 (6 bases). CDR1 SGHRS and CDR2 YFSETQ come from the germline V gene. Trimming took 0 bases from V and 7 from J, leaving 12 bases between them. CDR3 length equals 14 residues. CDR3 protein: CASSLERDWNTQYF. DNA for the CDR3: TGCGCCAGCAGCTTGGAGAGGGACTGGAATACGCAGTATTTT.

This clonotype has at least ten counts. The chain joins TRBV12-3 or TRBV12-4 to TRBJ2-6; TRBD2 might be the D (5 bases). Trimming took off 3 bases at V and 0 bases at J, with 12 bases between the two ends. The CDR3 extends over 17 amino acids. The CDR3 DNA follows: TGTGCCAGCAGTTTTGGGAGTAGCTCCTCTGGGGCCAACGTCCTGACTTTC. Residues: CASSFGSSSSGANVLTF.

The chain uses TRBV20-1 and TRBJ2-3, with 9 bases identical to TRBD2. The trim removed 3 bases at V and 4 bases at J, leaving 8 bases unmatched. The CDR3 has 15 residues. The germline V gene has CDR1 DFQATT and CDR2 SNEGSKA (reference sequence). The CDR3 nucleotides read TGCAGTGCTAGTACGCGGGAGGGCCCGGCAGATACGCAGTATTTT. It codes for CSASTREGPADTQYF.

This clonotype was recorded many times. The chain joins TRBV11-2 to TRBJ1-1, with D uncertain. V lost 1 base and J lost 0, with 12 bases in between. This CDR3 has 16 amino acids. Germline V CDR1 and CDR2: SGHAT, FQNNGV. The CDR3 loop reads CASSLGWREMNTEAFF. CDR3 in DNA: TGTGCCAGCAGCTTAGGTTGGAGAGAGATGAACACTGAAGCTTTCTTT.

This clonotype has more than one count but fewer than ten. V usage is TRBV7-9 and J usage is TRBJ2-3; no reliable D call. CDR3 size: 15 residues. CDR1 SEHNR and CDR2 FQNEAQ come from the germline V gene (reference sequence). V was shortened by 2 bases and J by 2 bases, with 11 bases between the two germline ends. In nucleotides, the CDR3 is TGTGCCAGCAGCTTATTTAGTGTGGCCACAGATACGCAGTATTTT. It specifies CASSLFSVATDTQYF.

Many counts were recorded for this clonotype. CDR3: CASSDGGWALNEQFF. CDR3 coding DNA: TGTGCCAGCAGTGATGGGGGGTGGGCCCTCAATGAGCAGTTCTTC. The chain has TRBV6-1 and TRBJ2-1, with D tentatively TRBD2 (6 bases). Per germline, CDR1 MNHNS and CDR2 SASEGT. V was cut by 3 bases and J by 6 bases, with 15 bases left in between. This CDR3 is built from 15 residues.

To note about this clonotype: This may be a read error: a much more frequent sequence differs by one nucleotide. The V and J genes are TRBV5-1 and TRBJ2-1; TRBD2 matches at 8 bases. CDR1 and CDR2 (germline): SGHRS, YFSETQ. With V trimmed by 4 bases and J by 2 bases, 8 bases remained unmatched. The CDR3 runs to 16 residues. Here the CDR3 reads CASSASPGLAYNEQFF. CDR3 bases: TGCGCCAGCAGCGCGTCCCCGGGACTAGCCTACAATGAGCAGTTCTTC.